Below, 10 T cell receptor beta chains from the same sample are listed, as sequenced in a study of shared clonotypes between healthy human individuals. Positively selected for CCR7, the CD45RO-negative cells used as naive CD8 cells excluded terminally differentiated effector memory CD45RA+ cells. Clones were sequenced by immunoSEQ multiplex PCR, and TCRdb holds only the in-frame ones, with some missing. In the table there are some 2.1 million clones, 90% to 95% of which are singletons. Material: naive CD8+ T cells from PBMCs. The receptors stem from a man aged 18 to 29 in good health. Some clones in this sample may be carry-over from other donors' samples.

The chain combines TRBV5-6 with TRBJ2-5, with 7 bases fitting TRBD2. V was pared by 0 bases and J by 4 bases, with 6 bases of the junction left unmatched. The CDR3 sequence is 15 residues long. Germline V gene lookup returns CDR1 SGHDT and CDR2 YYEEEE. The CDR3 loop reads CASSLARWGGETQYF. The CDR3, as DNA: TGTGCCAGCAGCTTGGCCCGCTGGGGGGGAGAGACCCAGTACTTC.

V is TRBV29-1 and J is TRBJ2-1; D could derive from TRBD1 or TRBD2 (6 bases each). CDR1 is SQVTM and CDR2 is ANQGSEA in the germline V gene. Trimming took off 8 bases at V and 3 bases at J, with 14 bases between the two ends. This CDR3 has 13 residues. DNA for the CDR3: TGCAGCAGCCGAAGGGGGGACTACAATGAGCAGTTCTTC. Protein: CSSRRGDYNEQFF.

The V and J genes are TRBV2 and TRBJ2-2; 11 bases map to TRBD2. V lost 7 bases to trimming and J lost 1 base; unmatched junction nucleotides: 2. The CDR3 extends over 15 amino acids. Looked up from germline, CDR1 is SNHLY and CDR2 is FYNNEI. CDR3 loop: CASTLAGGNTGELFF. CDR3 DNA: TGTGCCAGCACCCTAGCGGGAGGGAACACCGGGGAGCTGTTTTTT. Full variable domain (missing parts from reference TRBV2 and TRBJ2-2): EPEVTQTPSHQVTQMGQEVILRCVPISNHLYFYWYRQILGQKVEFLVSFYNNEISEKSEIFDDQFSVERPDGSNFTLKIRSTKLEDSAMYFCASTLAGGNTGELFFGEGSRLTVL.

This chain connects TRBV9 to TRBJ1-1; TRBD1 matches at 7 bases. In germline, CDR1 is SGDLS, CDR2 YYNGEE. Trimming cost V 3 bases and J 7 bases; bases outside gene matches: 9. CDR3 length equals 14 residues. The CDR3 bases are TGTGCCAGCAGCGCCTCCGGGACAGAACTTGAAGCTTTCTTT. Translated, it gives CASSASGTELEAFF.

The gene calls are TRBV11-2 and TRBJ1-5; no clear D. This CDR3 is 13 amino acids long. V was clipped by 5 bases and J by 6 bases, with 11 bases between them. Looked up from germline, CDR1 is SGHAT and CDR2 is FQNNGV. CDR3 amino acids: CASSPEVGQPQHF. The CDR3 DNA sequence: TGTGCCAGCAGCCCCGAGGTGGGTCAGCCCCAGCATTTT.

The CDR3, as DNA: TGTGCCAGCATTAGTGTGGAAGAGACCCAGTACTTC. Translating it yields CASISVEETQYF. The chain uses TRBV2 and TRBJ2-5; D remains unclear. Germline CDR1 and CDR2: SNHLY and FYNNEI. The CDR3 totals 12 residues. Trimming pared 7 bases from V and 3 bases from J, leaving 9 bases between.

The CDR3 protein is CASSQGATYEQYF. The CDR3 nucleotides are TGTGCCAGCTCTCAGGGGGCCACCTACGAGCAGTACTTC. The chain employs TRBV4-2 and TRBJ2-7; TRBD1 matches at 8 bases. The J segment lost 2 bases and the V segment lost 8 bases, leaving 5 bases of the junction unmatched. Germline V gene data show CDR1 as LGHNA and CDR2 as YNFKEQ. The CDR3 is made up of 13 amino acids.

This rearrangement joins TRBV6-5 to TRBJ2-7; the D gene could be TRBD1 or TRBD2 (6 bases each). The CDR3 totals 13 residues. Germline V gene lookup returns CDR1 MNHEY and CDR2 SVGAGI. Trimming cost V 2 bases and J 4 bases, with 9 bases left between them. In DNA form, the CDR3 reads TGTGCCAGCAGTTACGAGGGGGGTTACGAGCAGTACTTC. Translating gives CASSYEGGYEQYF.

Here the CDR3 reads CASSPPAGDTDTQYF. CDR3 coding DNA: TGTGCCAGCAGCCCCCCAGCGGGGGACACAGATACGCAGTATTTT. The chain combines TRBV7-9 with TRBJ2-3; 8 bases are a match to TRBD2. The CDR3 sequence is 15 residues long. Germline V lookup: CDR1 SEHNR, CDR2 FQNEAQ (reference sequence). V lost 5 bases, J lost 2 bases, and 6 bases stayed unmatched.

The rearrangement uses TRBV7-7 and TRBJ2-5; D is possibly TRBD2 (6 bases). Per germline, CDR1 SSHAT and CDR2 FNYEAQ (reference sequence). CDR3 length: 17 amino acids. Deletions cut 5 bases from V and 1 base from J, with 20 bases between. Here the CDR3 reads CASSPLGGVKGQETQYF. In nucleotides, the CDR3 is TGTGCCAGCAGCCCCTTAGGAGGGGTGAAGGGCCAAGAGACCCAGTACTTC.